The clone carrying this T cell receptor beta chain has a handful of counts. The data belong to a study of blood T cells in healthy people across ages. This CDR3 is built from 15 residues. Germline lookup yields CDR1 SGDLS and CDR2 YYNGEE. V trimming: 3 bases; J trimming: 5 bases; junction bases outside the gene matches: 7. Using a J-beta primer mix together with a sample-barcoded 5' primer, a second PCR was run for roughly 6 to 12 cycles. The template-switch adaptor, which had 12 random nucleotides, put a tag on each cDNA molecule. Using its own MiXCR run on the 5' RACE reads, TCRdb lists one record per CDR3 protein. The sample has hundreds of thousands of distinct CDR3 sequences, around 21% seen once.

The sample consisted of blood. This clonotype was obtained from a man aged 65 to 85 in good health. J is TRBJ2-5 and V is TRBV9, with 10 bases matching TRBD2. Here the CDR3 DNA reads TGTGCCAGCAGCGACACGGGACTAGCGTCGGAGACCCAGTACTTC. Translated, it gives CASSDTGLASETQYF.